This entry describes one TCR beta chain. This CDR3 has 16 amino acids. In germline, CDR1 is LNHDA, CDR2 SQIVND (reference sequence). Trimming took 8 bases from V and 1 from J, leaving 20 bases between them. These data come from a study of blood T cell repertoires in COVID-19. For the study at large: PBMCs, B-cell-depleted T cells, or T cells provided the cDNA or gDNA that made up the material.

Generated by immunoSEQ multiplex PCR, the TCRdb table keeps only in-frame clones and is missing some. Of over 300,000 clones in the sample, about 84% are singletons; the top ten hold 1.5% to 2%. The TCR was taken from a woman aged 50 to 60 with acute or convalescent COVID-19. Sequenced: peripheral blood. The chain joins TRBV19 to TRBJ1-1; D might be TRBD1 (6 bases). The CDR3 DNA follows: TGTGCCAGTTTTCCTTACGCCGGGACAACGAACACTGAAGCTTTCTTT. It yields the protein CASFPYAGTTNTEAFF.